Reported below is one T cell receptor beta chain. This specimen belongs to a study of OX40 agonist ivuxolimab in advanced cancers. The wider study: Age averaged about 62 years (range roughly 20 to 90), and around 87% were male.

Autoimmune disease history or systemic immunosuppression disqualified patients. The protocol was immunoSEQ multiplex PCR, while the TCRdb copy is restricted to in-frame clones and leaves out a portion. The data hold 34,000 or so clones, with 87% observed a single time. The V end was cut by 0 bases, the J end by 3 bases, with 15 bases between. Germline lookup yields CDR1 SGHAT and CDR2 FQNNGV. CDR3 length: 18 residues. Sample: CD4+ or CD8+ T cells sorted from blood, taken in a trial of the OX40 agonist ivuxolimab. The TCR was taken from an adult with an advanced solid tumor such as melanoma, head and neck, liver or kidney cancer. The V and J genes are TRBV11-2 and TRBJ1-6; D remains unclear. CDR3 sequence: CASSLERGPRRYNSPLHF. In DNA, the CDR3 is TGTGCCAGCAGCTTAGAGAGAGGACCGAGGCGCTATAATTCACCCCTCCACTTT.